Here is one T cell receptor beta chain with its context. Its specificity is not known. CDR3 length: 16 residues. Germline V gene lookup returns CDR1 MNHEY and CDR2 SVGAGI. Trimming left V 3 bases short and J 6 bases short, with 20 bases between. This sample's time point: cycle 4 day 1 (C4D1), after less than 7 weeks of nivolumab. After autologous stem cell transplantation all patients relapsed, and prior brentuximab vedotin exposure differed between cohorts. CD8+ T cell isolation from thawed PBMCs was performed by magnetic negative selection. These data originate in a study of PD-1 blockade in classical Hodgkin lymphoma. TCRdb keeps only in-frame clones here, not all; method: immunoSEQ multiplex PCR. The repertoire holds 5,000 or so clones, with over 60% as singletons. General observations from the study: With respect to the repertoire differences, their causes, possibly disease activity or prior therapy, remain undefined. CD8+ TCR diversity did not rise significantly by C4D1, unlike CD4+. Baseline diversity resembling that of newly diagnosed patients was seen in complete responders. TCR diversity at baseline was reported to be reduced in newly diagnosed patients relative to healthy donors.

The starting material was CD8+ T cells from blood, obtained before the fourth cycle of nivolumab. The sequence was obtained from a human donor with classical Hodgkin lymphoma. The chain employs TRBV6-5 and TRBJ1-2; TRBD1 is a possible D gene (5 bases). The CDR3 DNA reads as TGTGCCAGCAGTTATACCCGCGGGGCCCGGGGCCATGGCTACACCTTC. This encodes CASSYTRGARGHGYTF.